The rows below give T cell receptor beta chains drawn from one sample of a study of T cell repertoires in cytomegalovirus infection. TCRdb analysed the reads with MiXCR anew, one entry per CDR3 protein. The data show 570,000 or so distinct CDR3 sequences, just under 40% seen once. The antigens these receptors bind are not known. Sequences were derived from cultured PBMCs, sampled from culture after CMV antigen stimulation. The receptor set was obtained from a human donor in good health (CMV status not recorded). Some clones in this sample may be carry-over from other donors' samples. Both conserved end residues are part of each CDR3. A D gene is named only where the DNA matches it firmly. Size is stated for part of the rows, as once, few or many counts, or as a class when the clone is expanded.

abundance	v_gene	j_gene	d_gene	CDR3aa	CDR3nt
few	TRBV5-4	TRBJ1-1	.	CASSLGPENTEAFF	TGTGCCAGCAGCTTGGGGCCAGAGAACACTGAAGCTTTCTTT
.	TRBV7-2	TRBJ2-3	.	CASSSSRRSDTQYF	TGTGCCAGCAGCTCCTCCCGTCGGTCAGATACGCAGTATTTT
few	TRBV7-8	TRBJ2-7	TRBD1	CASSRDRPPSSSYEQYF	TGTGCCAGCAGCCGGGACAGACCCCCCAGCAGCTCCTACGAGCAGTACTTC
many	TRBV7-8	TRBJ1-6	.	CASSPGRHSPLHF	TGTGCCAGCAGCCCGGGACGGCATTCACCCCTCCACTTT
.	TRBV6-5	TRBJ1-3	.	CASSYSGLSGNTIYF	TGTGCCAGCAGTTACTCGGGCCTCTCTGGAAACACCATATATTTT
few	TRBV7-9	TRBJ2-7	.	CASSAGTEVSYEQYF	TGTGCCAGCAGCGCCGGGACCGAAGTCTCCTACGAGCAGTACTTC
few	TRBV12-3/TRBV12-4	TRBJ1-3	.	CASSRGKQAPSWRNTIYF	TGTGCCAGCAGTCGAGGAAAACAGGCACCGTCCTGGAGAAACACCATATATTTT
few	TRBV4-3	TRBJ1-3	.	CASSQDPYSGNTIYF	TGCGCCAGCAGCCAAGACCCGTATTCTGGAAACACCATATATTTT
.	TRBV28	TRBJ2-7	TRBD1	CASGQQNPGQVSYEQYF	TGTGCCAGCGGACAGCAAAATCCGGGACAGGTTTCCTACGAGCAGTACTTC
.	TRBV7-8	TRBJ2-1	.	CASSPNQRLTYNEQFF	TGTGCCAGCAGCCCAAATCAGCGACTAACCTACAATGAGCAGTTCTTC
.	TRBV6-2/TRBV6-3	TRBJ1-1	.	CASSTRPGGTEAFF	TGTGCCAGCAGCACACGACCCGGCGGCACTGAAGCTTTCTTT
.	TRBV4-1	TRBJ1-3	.	CASSHFRELPRNTIYF	TGCGCCAGCAGCCACTTTAGAGAGCTTCCCCGAAACACCATATATTTT
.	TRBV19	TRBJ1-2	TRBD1	CASSPDRRVDYGYTF	TGTGCCAGTAGCCCGGACAGGAGGGTCGACTATGGCTACACCTTC
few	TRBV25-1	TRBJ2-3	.	CASQTLRGGDTQYF	TGTGCCAGCCAGACCTTGCGGGGTGGAGATACGCAGTATTTT
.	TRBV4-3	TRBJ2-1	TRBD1	CASKQGAWMDNEQFF	TGCGCCAGCAAACAGGGGGCCTGGATGGACAATGAGCAGTTCTTC
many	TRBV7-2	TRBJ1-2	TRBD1	CASSLALGQALSYGYTF	TGTGCCAGCAGCTTAGCGCTAGGACAGGCCCTAAGCTATGGCTACACCTTC
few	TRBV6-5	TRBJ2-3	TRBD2	CASSGGSGGGTDTQYF	TGTGCCAGCAGTGGTGGTAGCGGGGGAGGGACAGATACGCAGTATTTT
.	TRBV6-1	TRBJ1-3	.	CASSPTWSAGSGNTIYF	TGTGCCAGCAGCCCTACCTGGTCTGCAGGGTCTGGAAACACCATATATTTT
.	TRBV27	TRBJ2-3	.	CASSLIFTDTQYF	TGTGCCAGCAGTTTAATTTTCACAGATACGCAGTATTTT
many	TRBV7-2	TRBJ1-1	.	CASSLFGQGNTEAFF	TGTGCCAGCAGCTTATTTGGGCAGGGGAACACTGAAGCTTTCTTT
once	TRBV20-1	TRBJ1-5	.	CSASRGVNQPQHF	TGCAGTGCTAGTCGGGGGGTCAATCAGCCCCAGCATTTT
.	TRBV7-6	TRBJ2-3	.	CASSLWASDTDTQYF	TGTGCCAGCAGCTTATGGGCTAGCGATACAGATACGCAGTATTTT
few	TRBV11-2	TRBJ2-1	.	CASSSSRGRYNEQFF	TGTGCCAGCAGCTCATCAAGGGGCCGGTACAATGAGCAGTTCTTC
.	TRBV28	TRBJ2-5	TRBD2	CASSSRPLSGRTQRVGYF	TGTGCCAGCAGTTCCCGTCCTTTGAGCGGGAGGACCCAGAGAGTAGGGTACTTC
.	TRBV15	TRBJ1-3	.	CATSSGLGSGNTIYF	TGTGCCACCAGCAGTGGTCTAGGCTCTGGAAACACCATATATTTT
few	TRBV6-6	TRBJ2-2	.	CASSYSFLVGELFF	TGTGCCAGCAGTTACTCTTTTCTGGTCGGGGAGCTGTTTTTT
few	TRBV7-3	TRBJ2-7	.	CASSPKKERPYEQYF	TGTGCCAGCAGCCCGAAAAAAGAAAGACCCTACGAGCAGTACTTC
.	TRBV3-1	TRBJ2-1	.	CASSLFSEQFF	TGTGCCAGCAGCCTGTTTTCCGAGCAGTTCTTC
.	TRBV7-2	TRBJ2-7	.	CASSRPDSSYEQYF	TGTGCCAGCAGCCGTCCAGACAGTTCCTACGAGCAGTACTTC
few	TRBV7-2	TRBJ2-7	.	CASSFRVLSYEQYF	TGTGCCAGCAGCTTTCGTGTACTCTCCTACGAGCAGTACTTC
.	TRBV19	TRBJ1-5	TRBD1	CASSGWTGGGNQPQHF	TGTGCCAGTAGTGGATGGACAGGGGGCGGCAATCAGCCCCAGCATTTT
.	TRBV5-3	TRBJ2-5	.	CASSRREAAPGETQYF	TGTGCCAGCAGCCGGAGGGAGGCAGCCCCAGGGGAGACCCAGTACTTC
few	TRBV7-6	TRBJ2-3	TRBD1	CASALGQGTDTQYF	TGTGCCAGCGCGCTGGGACAGGGCACAGATACGCAGTATTTT
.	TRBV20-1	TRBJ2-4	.	CSVYPEVDIQYF	TGCAGTGTGTACCCAGAAGTTGACATTCAGTACTTC
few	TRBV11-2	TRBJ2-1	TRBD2	CASSLVPLTSGFYNEQFF	TGTGCCAGCAGCTTAGTTCCGCTGACTAGCGGGTTCTACAATGAGCAGTTCTTC
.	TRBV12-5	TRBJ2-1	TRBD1	CASGTGQGGNEQFF	TGTGCTAGTGGTACAGGACAGGGGGGGAATGAGCAGTTCTTC
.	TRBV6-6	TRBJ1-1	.	CASSYGGQNTEAFF	TGTGCCAGCAGTTATGGAGGGCAGAACACTGAAGCTTTCTTT
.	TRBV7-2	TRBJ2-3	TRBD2	CASSFFAGGTDTQYF	TGTGCCAGCAGCTTCTTTGCGGGAGGGACAGATACGCAGTATTTT
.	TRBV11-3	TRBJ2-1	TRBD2	CASSLGAGKSYNEQFF	TGTGCCAGCAGCTTAGGAGCGGGGAAGTCCTACAATGAGCAGTTCTTC
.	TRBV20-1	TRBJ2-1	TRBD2	CSASPSGHSYNEQFF	TGCAGTGCTAGCCCTAGCGGGCACTCCTACAATGAGCAGTTCTTC
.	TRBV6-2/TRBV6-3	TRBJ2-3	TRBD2	CASSSLAGLRTDTQYF	TGTGCCAGCAGTTCCCTGGCGGGACTACGCACAGATACGCAGTATTTT